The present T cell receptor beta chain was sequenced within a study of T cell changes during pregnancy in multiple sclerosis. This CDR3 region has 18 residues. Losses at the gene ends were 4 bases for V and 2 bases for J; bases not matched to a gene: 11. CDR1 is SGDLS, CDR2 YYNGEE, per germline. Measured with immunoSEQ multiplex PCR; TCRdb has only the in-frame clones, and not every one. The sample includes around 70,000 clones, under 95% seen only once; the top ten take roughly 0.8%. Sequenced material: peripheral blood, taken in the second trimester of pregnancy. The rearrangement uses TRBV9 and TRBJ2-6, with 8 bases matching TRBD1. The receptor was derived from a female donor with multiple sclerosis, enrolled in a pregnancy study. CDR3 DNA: TGTGCCAGCAGCTTAACGACAGGGGCACTTGCTGGGGCCAACGTCCTGACTTTC. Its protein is CASSLTTGALAGANVLTF.